Listed below are T cell receptor beta chains from one sample, sequenced in a study of blood T cells in healthy people across ages. TCRdb called the 5' RACE reads again in MiXCR, with one record for every CDR3 protein. The sample lists approximately 1,000,000 distinct CDR3 sequences, about two fifths occurring once. The sequenced sample consisted of blood. The source of these receptors is a man between 18 and 35 years old in good health. CDR3s include the opening cysteine and the closing phenylalanine or tryptophan. A D gene is named only where the DNA matches it firmly. Clone size is not always given. Where it is, it says once, few, many or a class for expanded clones.

j_call	d_call	v_call	clone_size	cdr3_aa	cdr3_nt
TRBJ1-3	.	TRBV7-2	.	CASSSIDKLGNTIYF	TGTGCCAGCAGCTCAATCGACAAGCTCGGAAACACCATATATTTT
TRBJ1-2	.	TRBV6-2/TRBV6-3	.	CASSYTDSPRGYTF	TGTGCCAGCAGTTACACGGACAGTCCCCGCGGCTACACCTTC
TRBJ2-5	.	TRBV9	few	CASSSADTFQETQYF	TGTGCCAGCAGTTCTGCTGACACCTTCCAAGAGACCCAGTACTTC
TRBJ2-4	.	TRBV7-9	many	CASSSNIQYF	TGTGCCAGCAGCTCAAACATTCAGTACTTC
TRBJ2-7	.	TRBV12-3/TRBV12-4	.	CASSLQARGNEQYF	TGTGCCAGCAGTTTACAGGCCAGGGGCAATGAGCAGTACTTC
TRBJ2-1	.	TRBV11-3	.	CASSDRGLGVSYNEQFF	TGTGCCAGCAGCGACCGGGGCCTAGGGGTCTCCTACAATGAGCAGTTCTTC
TRBJ2-3	.	TRBV20-1	.	CSATLGGYSTDTQYF	TGCAGTGCTACCCTGGGTGGGTATAGCACAGATACGCAGTATTTT
TRBJ1-1	.	TRBV12-3/TRBV12-4	.	CASSTRGGPVNTEAFF	TGCGCCAGCAGCACCCGAGGGGGTCCGGTGAACACTGAAGCTTTCTTT
TRBJ2-7	.	TRBV6-5	few	CASSYYPSGEQYF	TGTGCCAGCAGTTACTACCCGTCAGGAGAGCAGTACTTC
TRBJ2-1	.	TRBV12-3/TRBV12-4	few	CASGIRGNEQFF	TGTGCCAGCGGCATAAGGGGCAATGAGCAGTTCTTC
TRBJ2-2	TRBD2	TRBV12-3/TRBV12-4	few	CASSVSGWNTGELFF	TGTGCCAGCAGTGTTAGCGGGTGGAACACCGGGGAGCTGTTTTTT
TRBJ2-3	.	TRBV6-4	.	CASSDSWGAGTDTQYF	TGTGCCAGCAGTGACTCGTGGGGGGCTGGCACAGATACGCAGTATTTT
TRBJ2-3	.	TRBV20-1	few	CSARDEVKTDTQYF	TGCAGTGCTAGAGATGAGGTGAAGACAGATACGCAGTATTTT
TRBJ2-1	.	TRBV7-2	.	CASSLGPYNNEQFF	TGTGCCAGCAGCTTAGGTCCTTACAACAATGAGCAGTTCTTC
TRBJ2-1	.	TRBV24-1	once	CATSDGRQVEYNEQFF	TGTGCCACCAGTGATGGGAGACAGGTAGAGTACAATGAGCAGTTCTTC
TRBJ1-1	TRBD1	TRBV4-3	.	CASSQVTGGEGAFF	TGCGCCAGCAGCCAAGTGACAGGGGGAGAAGGAGCTTTCTTT
TRBJ1-2	TRBD1	TRBV20-1	few	CSARGGSGTGADGYTF	TGCAGTGCTAGAGGGGGGAGCGGGACAGGGGCCGATGGCTACACCTTC
TRBJ2-3	TRBD1	TRBV12-3/TRBV12-4	few	CASSLRTGLEDTQYF	TGTGCCAGCAGTCTCCGGACAGGGTTGGAAGATACGCAGTATTTT
TRBJ2-1	.	TRBV3-1	few	CASSQLWGRSYNEQFF	TGTGCCAGCAGCCAATTGTGGGGTCGCTCCTACAATGAGCAGTTCTTC
TRBJ2-3	.	TRBV9	.	CASSVEASEQMGDTQYF	TGTGCCAGCAGCGTAGAGGCTAGCGAGCAAATGGGGGATACGCAGTATTTT
TRBJ2-1	TRBD2	TRBV7-3	.	CASSFSGGSASDEQFF	TGTGCCAGCAGCTTCTCTGGCGGGAGCGCTTCTGATGAGCAGTTCTTC
TRBJ2-5	.	TRBV5-1	.	CASIGEETQYF	TGCGCCAGCATCGGGGAAGAGACCCAGTACTTC
TRBJ1-2	.	TRBV21-1	few	CATWTTLSHYGYTF	TGTGCCACCTGGACGACGTTGTCTCACTATGGCTACACCTTC
TRBJ2-1	TRBD2	TRBV9	.	CASSLGTSRLSYNEQFF	TGTGCCAGCAGCCTCGGGACTAGTCGGCTCTCCTACAATGAGCAGTTCTTC
TRBJ2-1	.	TRBV28	.	CASNIQVTNEQFF	TGTGCCAGCAATATACAGGTTACCAATGAGCAGTTCTTC
TRBJ1-1	.	TRBV7-6	.	CASSLDPGPNTEAFF	TGTGCCAGCAGCTTAGACCCAGGACCGAACACTGAAGCTTTCTTT
TRBJ1-5	TRBD1	TRBV10-3	few	CAIRNTGTENQPQHF	TGTGCCATCAGGAATACCGGGACAGAAAATCAGCCCCAGCATTTT
TRBJ2-3	.	TRBV30	few	CAWSGSSYSTDTQYF	TGTGCCTGGAGTGGAAGCAGCTATAGCACAGATACGCAGTATTTT
TRBJ2-3	.	TRBV20-1	few	CSAPPQGGITDTQYF	TGCAGTGCTCCACCCCAGGGGGGGATCACAGATACGCAGTATTTT
TRBJ2-5	.	TRBV29-1	many	CSVVPFQETQYF	TGCAGCGTTGTGCCGTTCCAAGAGACCCAGTACTTC
TRBJ2-1	TRBD2	TRBV3-1	.	CASSPPGLVNNEQFF	TGTGCCAGCAGCCCTCCGGGACTAGTAAACAATGAGCAGTTCTTC
TRBJ1-1	TRBD1	TRBV5-1	.	CASSLTVDRANTEAFF	TGCGCCAGCAGCCTTACAGTTGACAGGGCTAACACTGAAGCTTTCTTT
TRBJ2-3	.	TRBV7-2	many	CASSLARIDTQYF	TGTGCCAGCAGCTTAGCGCGGATAGATACGCAGTATTTT
TRBJ2-3	.	TRBV7-2	few	CASSLGPVSSTDTQYF	TGTGCCAGCAGCTTAGGTCCGGTTTCTAGCACAGATACGCAGTATTTT
TRBJ1-5	.	TRBV20-1	many	CSARTVNNQPQHF	TGCAGTGCTAGGACGGTTAACAATCAGCCCCAGCATTTT
TRBJ1-1	.	TRBV5-1	.	CASSSVQGYTEAFF	TGCGCCAGCAGCTCAGTTCAGGGGTACACTGAAGCTTTCTTT
TRBJ1-2	.	TRBV6-6	few	CASSTLYGYTF	TGTGCCAGCAGCACTCTATATGGCTACACCTTC
TRBJ2-3	.	TRBV7-9	few	CASSLTNTDTQYF	TGTGCCAGCAGCCTGACTAACACAGATACGCAGTATTTT
TRBJ1-1	.	TRBV29-1	.	CSVPGVGGWTEAFF	TGCAGCGTCCCCGGCGTTGGAGGTTGGACTGAAGCTTTCTTT
TRBJ2-7	.	TRBV27	few	CASVPLWYEQYF	TGTGCCAGCGTCCCTCTGTGGTACGAGCAGTACTTC
TRBJ2-7	.	TRBV20-1	.	CSAQLAAYEQYF	TGCAGTGCTCAGTTAGCGGCCTACGAGCAGTACTTC
TRBJ2-1	TRBD2	TRBV6-2/TRBV6-3	.	CASSYEKRGIPRSEQFF	TGTGCCAGCAGTTACGAAAAGCGGGGTATCCCCCGAAGTGAGCAGTTCTTC
TRBJ2-3	.	TRBV5-8	few	CASSLDFSSTDTQYF	TGTGCCAGCAGCTTGGACTTCTCTAGCACAGATACGCAGTATTTT
TRBJ1-1	.	TRBV12-3/TRBV12-4	.	CASSPIRNTEAFF	TGTGCCAGCAGTCCCATACGGAACACTGAAGCTTTCTTT
TRBJ2-3	.	TRBV30	.	CAWSVAVSTDTQYF	TGTGCCTGGAGTGTAGCGGTGAGCACAGATACGCAGTATTTT
TRBJ2-3	.	TRBV6-6	.	CATSDTQYF	TGTGCCACTTCGGATACGCAGTATTTT
TRBJ2-3	.	TRBV7-9	few	CASSRERGWTDTQYF	TGTGCCAGCAGCCGCGAAAGGGGTTGGACAGATACGCAGTATTTT
TRBJ1-1	.	TRBV4-3	few	CASSQGGTALAFF	TGCGCCAGCAGCCAAGGAGGGACCGCCCTAGCTTTCTTT
TRBJ2-3	.	TRBV11-2	.	CASSFEDSSTDTQYF	TGTGCCAGCAGCTTCGAGGACAGTAGCACAGATACGCAGTATTTT
TRBJ2-1	TRBD2	TRBV10-3	many	CAIARTSGLYNEQFF	TGTGCCATCGCCCGGACTAGCGGACTCTACAATGAGCAGTTCTTC
TRBJ1-2	TRBD1	TRBV12-3/TRBV12-4	.	CASSLGQGNNGYTF	TGTGCCAGCAGCCTGGGACAGGGAAACAATGGCTACACCTTC
TRBJ2-5	.	TRBV7-2	.	CASSLLGPQRETQYF	TGTGCCAGCAGCTTACTGGGGCCGCAACGAGAGACCCAGTACTTC
TRBJ1-2	TRBD1	TRBV9	many	CASSGGQSNYGYTF	TGTGCCAGCAGCGGGGGACAGTCCAACTATGGCTACACCTTC
TRBJ2-3	TRBD2	TRBV3-1	many	CASSSDVSGGKTDTQYF	TGTGCCAGCAGCTCCGACGTTAGCGGGGGAAAGACAGATACGCAGTATTTT
TRBJ1-4	TRBD1	TRBV5-5	.	CASSTTGGVGEKLFF	TGTGCCAGCAGCACGACAGGGGGCGTTGGTGAAAAACTGTTTTTT
TRBJ1-6	TRBD1	TRBV7-2	.	CASSLLTGTVSPLHF	TGTGCCAGCAGCCTATTGACAGGGACGGTTTCACCCCTCCACTTT
TRBJ2-1	TRBD1	TRBV5-1	.	CASSLVGDRRYNEQFF	TGCGCCAGCAGCTTGGTGGGGGACAGGCGATACAATGAGCAGTTCTTC
TRBJ2-5	TRBD2	TRBV5-1	few	CASSASWTSGPQETQYF	TGCGCCAGCAGTGCCTCCTGGACTAGCGGGCCTCAAGAGACCCAGTACTTC
TRBJ2-2	.	TRBV6-6	.	CASSYRGEDTGELFF	TGTGCCAGCAGTTACAGGGGAGAGGACACCGGGGAGCTGTTTTTT